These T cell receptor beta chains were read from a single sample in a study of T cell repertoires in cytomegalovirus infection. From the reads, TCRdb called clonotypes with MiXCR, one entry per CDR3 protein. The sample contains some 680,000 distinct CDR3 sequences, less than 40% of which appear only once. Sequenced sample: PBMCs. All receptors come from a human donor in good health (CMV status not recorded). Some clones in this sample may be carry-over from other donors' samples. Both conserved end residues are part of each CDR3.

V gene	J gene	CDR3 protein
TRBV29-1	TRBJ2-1	CRVEPWAGLYKEQFF
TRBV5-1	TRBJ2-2	CASSEPGPRTGELFF
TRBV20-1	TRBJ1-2	CSARGRDLYGYTF
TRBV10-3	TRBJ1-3	CAINKEAPSGNTIYF
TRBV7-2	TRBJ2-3	CASSPGGLAYTDTQYF
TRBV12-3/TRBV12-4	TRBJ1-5	CASSLGARGGNQPQHF
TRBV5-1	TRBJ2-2	CASSLSGKDTGELFF
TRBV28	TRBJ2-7	CASAQSSYEQYF
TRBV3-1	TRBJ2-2	CASSDRGPEPNTGELFF
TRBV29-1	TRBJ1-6	CSVTGGGGSPLHF
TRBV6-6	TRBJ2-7	CASSVGTGNYEQYF
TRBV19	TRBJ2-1	CASSTQTGGNEQFF
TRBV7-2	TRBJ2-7	CASSLMGDGNYEPYF
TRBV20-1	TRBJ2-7	CSSRDRVRYEQYF